This TCR beta chain derives from a study of T cell repertoires in ileal Crohn's disease. Study findings and constraints: Compared with non-smokers, active smokers at surgery showed more clonal expansions.

As concerns this clone: The antigen is unknown.

The time point was: neoterminal ileum biopsy at postoperative endoscopy, about 6 months after surgery. Per sample, 400 to 550 nanograms of biopsy DNA were TCRB immunosequenced. The table came from immunoSEQ multiplex PCR; TCRdb's copy has only in-frame clones and leaves some out. The sample holds over 8,500 clones, around 79% seen once. The receptor was isolated from an adult with Crohn's disease. Material: ileal tissue.

The CDR3 nucleotides are TGTGCCAGTAGTCTCACGGGGGGTACCGCTGAAGCTTTCTTT. Translated, it gives CASSLTGGTAEAFF. The rearrangement joins TRBV19 to TRBJ1-1; D may be TRBD1 (5 bases). With 5 bases removed from V and 6 bases from J, the gap between germline ends came to 16 bases. Per the germline V gene, CDR1 is LNHDA and CDR2 is SQIVND (reference sequence). This CDR3 comprises 14 residues.